This paragraph covers one T cell receptor beta chain sequence. No antigen is known for it. This entry comes from a study of tumor-infiltrating lymphocytes in localized non-small cell lung cancer. Study context: Several tumor histologies, both smoking statuses, and some post-neoadjuvant chemotherapy samples were included. Each patient gave resected tumor and non-adjacent uninvolved lung tissue.

Germline CDR1 reads LNHDA; CDR2 reads SQIVND (reference sequence). The CDR3 consists of 12 residues. V lost 5 bases and J 3 bases, leaving 7 bases between the germline ends. Only in-frame clones appear in the TCRdb table, and some are missing; sequencing was by immunoSEQ multiplex PCR. Of some 15,000 clones listed, roughly two thirds were seen once; the top ten hold 3.5% to 5%. General study points: Tumor T-cell fraction was not associated with recurrence-free survival.

The genes are TRBV19 and TRBJ1-2; D call uncertain. Sequencing was performed on lung tumor tissue. The clonotype comes from a human donor with non-small cell lung cancer. The CDR3 bases are TGTGCCAGTAGTTTTTCGGACTATGGCTACACCTTC. Residues: CASSFSDYGYTF.